The 9 T cell receptor beta chains below were found in one sample sequenced in a study of blood T cell repertoires in COVID-19. Clones were sequenced by immunoSEQ multiplex PCR, and TCRdb holds only the in-frame ones, with some missing. The data contain about 310,000 clones, over 75% of them singletons. Sequencing used peripheral blood. Every receptor here comes from a man aged 45-65 years with active or convalescent COVID-19.

The chain carries TRBV2 and TRBJ2-7; a possible D gene is TRBD2 (6 bases). Looked up from germline, CDR1 is SNHLY and CDR2 is FYNNEI. The CDR3 is made up of 15 amino acids. The germline V and J ends were trimmed by 3 bases and 0 bases, with 12 bases remaining between them. The CDR3 bases are TGTGCCAGCAGTGACGAGGGAGGCAGCTCCTACGAGCAGTACTTC. Encoded protein: CASSDEGGSSYEQYF.

V and J are TRBV29-1 and TRBJ1-1; no firm D call. Germline V gene lookup returns CDR1 SQVTM and CDR2 ANQGSEA. The CDR3 contains 15 residues. V was clipped by 4 bases and J by 5 bases, with 20 bases between them. The CDR3 protein is CSVAVRATSGTEAFF. The CDR3 DNA reads TGCAGCGTTGCTGTGCGGGCTACTAGTGGGACTGAAGCTTTCTTT.

The chain has TRBV5-6 and TRBJ1-2; no definite D call. This CDR3 is built from 14 residues. Germline values: CDR1 SGHDT, CDR2 YYEEEE. V lost 0 bases and J lost 4, with 10 bases in between. CDR3 loop: CASSLGVYSYGYTF. CDR3 coding DNA: TGTGCCAGCAGCTTGGGAGTTTACTCCTATGGCTACACCTTC.

The V call is TRBV5-4, the J call TRBJ1-1, with a tentative D call TRBD1 (6 bases). The length of the CDR3 is 14 residues. Trimming took off 2 bases at V and 1 base at J, with 9 bases between the two ends. Germline lookup yields CDR1 SGHNT and CDR2 YYREEE (reference sequence). Here the CDR3 DNA reads TGTGCCAGCAGCTTTGTGGGGGCGAACACTGAAGCTTTCTTT. Its translation is CASSFVGANTEAFF.

The chain has TRBV28 and TRBJ2-1; no clear D gene. The CDR3 loop spans 15 amino acids. Trimming cost V 5 bases and J 2 bases, with 13 bases left between them. CDR1 MDHEN and CDR2 SYDVKM come from the germline V gene. The CDR3 DNA reads TGTGCCAGCAGTGTTACGCAAATAGCCTACAATGAGCAGTTCTTC. This codes for CASSVTQIAYNEQFF.

The rearrangement links TRBV3-1 (or the pseudogene TRBV3-2) to TRBJ2-6; 8 bases are a match to TRBD1. J gave up 0 bases and V 1 base, and 2 bases lay outside the gene matches. Per germline, CDR1 LGHDT and CDR2 YNNKEL (reference sequence). This CDR3 spans 17 amino acids. CDR3 in DNA: TGTGCCAGCAGCCAAGCGACAGGGGTCTCTGGGGCCAACGTCCTGACTTTC. Its translation: CASSQATGVSGANVLTF.

This sequence joins TRBV5-1 and TRBJ2-3; D is unclear. The ends were cut back, 0 bases at V and 6 bases at J, with 14 bases in the middle. In germline, CDR1 is SGHRS, CDR2 YFSETQ. The CDR3 is 15 amino acids. The CDR3 here is CASSLATDTGDTQYF. CDR3 DNA: TGCGCCAGCAGCTTGGCTACAGACACTGGGGATACGCAGTATTTT.

The chain links TRBV7-8 to TRBJ1-2; D remains ambiguous. V was shortened by 7 bases and J by 0 bases, with 9 bases between the two germline ends. The CDR3 totals 13 residues. Germline V gene lookup returns CDR1 SGHVS and CDR2 FQNEAQ. For the CDR3, the DNA is TGTGCCAGCACTCGGGGAACTAACTATGGCTACACCTTC. Translation: CASTRGTNYGYTF.

The CDR3 spells CASRKDSTLSTNEKLFF. The CDR3 coding sequence is TGTGCCAGTAGGAAGGACAGCACCTTATCAACTAATGAAAAACTGTTTTTT. The chain joins TRBV19 to TRBJ1-4; D perhaps matches TRBD1 (6 bases). This CDR3 region has 17 residues. V lost 6 bases and J lost 0, with 17 bases in between. From germline, CDR1 is LNHDA and CDR2 SQIVND (reference sequence).